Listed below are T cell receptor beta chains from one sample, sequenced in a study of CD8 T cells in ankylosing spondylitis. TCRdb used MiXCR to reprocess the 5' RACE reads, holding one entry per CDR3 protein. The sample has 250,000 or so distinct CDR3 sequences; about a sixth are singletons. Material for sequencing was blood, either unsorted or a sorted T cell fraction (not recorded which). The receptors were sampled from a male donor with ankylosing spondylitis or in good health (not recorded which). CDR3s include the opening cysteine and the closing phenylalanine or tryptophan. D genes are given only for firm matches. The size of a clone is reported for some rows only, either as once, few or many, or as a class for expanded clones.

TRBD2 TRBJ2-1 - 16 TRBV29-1 CSAYGLAGGVGNEQFF TGCAGCGCCTACGGACTAGCGGGAGGGGTGGGCAATGAGCAGTTCTTC
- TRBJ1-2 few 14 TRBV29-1 CSVDVSRGAFGYTF TGCAGCGTCGACGTATCCCGAGGGGCTTTTGGCTACACCTTC
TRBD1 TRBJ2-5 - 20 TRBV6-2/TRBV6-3 CASSARDRGEKREAEETQYF TGTGCCAGCAGCGCCCGGGACAGGGGGGAAAAGCGGGAGGCCGAAGAGACCCAGTACTTC
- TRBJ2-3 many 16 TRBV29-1 CSVEADGGGNTDTQYF TGCAGCGTTGAAGCCGACGGAGGGGGCAACACAGATACGCAGTATTTT
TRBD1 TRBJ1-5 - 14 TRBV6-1 CASRPIGQDQPQHF TGTGCCAGCAGACCCATTGGACAGGATCAGCCCCAGCATTTT
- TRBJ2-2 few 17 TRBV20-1 CSARSLADEPNTGELFF TGCAGTGCTAGGTCTTTAGCGGACGAACCGAACACCGGGGAGCTGTTTTTT
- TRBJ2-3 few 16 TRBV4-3 CASSQSTEGSTDTQYF TGCGCCAGCAGCCAGTCCACCGAAGGTAGCACAGATACGCAGTATTTT
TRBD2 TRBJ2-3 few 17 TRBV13 CASSLGVLAGSTDTQYF TGTGCCAGCAGCTTAGGGGTTCTAGCGGGGAGCACAGATACGCAGTATTTT
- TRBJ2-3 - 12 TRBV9 CASSPPRVTQYF TGTGCCAGCAGCCCCCCCAGGGTTACGCAGTATTTT
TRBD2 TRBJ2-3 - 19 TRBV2 CASSVILAGGFYDTDTQYF TGTGCCAGCAGCGTGATACTAGCGGGAGGGTTCTATGACACAGATACGCAGTATTTT
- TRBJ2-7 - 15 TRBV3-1 CASSQETGVLSEQYF TGTGCCAGCAGCCAAGAGACCGGGGTCCTCTCCGAGCAGTACTTC
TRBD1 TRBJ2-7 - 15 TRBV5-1 CASSLESRDSYEQYF TGCGCCAGCAGCTTGGAATCCCGGGACAGCTACGAGCAGTACTTC
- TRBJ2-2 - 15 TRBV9 CASSISGSNTGELFF TGTGCCAGCAGCATCAGCGGGTCGAACACCGGGGAGCTGTTTTTT
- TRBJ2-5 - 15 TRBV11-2 CASSHAGEAVETQYF TGTGCCAGCAGCCATGCAGGGGAAGCTGTAGAGACCCAGTACTTC
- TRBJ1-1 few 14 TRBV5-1 CASALTGWGTEAFF TGCGCCAGCGCCCTAACAGGGTGGGGCACTGAAGCTTTCTTT
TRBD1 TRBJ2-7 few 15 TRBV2 CASSEDRLDSYEQYF TGTGCCAGCAGTGAGGACAGGTTAGACTCCTACGAGCAGTACTTC
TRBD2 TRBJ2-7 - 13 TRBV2 CATSGTTSYEQYF TGTGCCACCTCCGGGACTACCTCCTACGAGCAGTACTTC
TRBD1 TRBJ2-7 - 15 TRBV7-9 CASSSGQVGSYEQYF TGTGCCAGCAGCTCAGGACAGGTCGGCTCCTACGAGCAGTACTTC
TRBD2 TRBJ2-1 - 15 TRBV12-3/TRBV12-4 CASSSIGGRMNEQFF TGTGCCAGCAGTTCTATCGGCGGGAGGATGAATGAGCAGTTCTTC
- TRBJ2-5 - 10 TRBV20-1 CSAAAEPQYF TGCAGTGCTGCGGCGGAGCCCCAGTACTTC
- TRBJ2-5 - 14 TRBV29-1 CSVEFSWLQETLYF TGCAGCGTTGAATTTAGTTGGCTACAAGAGACCCTGTACTTC
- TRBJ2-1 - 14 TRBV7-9 CASSASGLYNEQFF TGTGCCAGCAGCGCTAGTGGCCTATACAATGAGCAGTTCTTC
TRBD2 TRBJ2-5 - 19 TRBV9 CASSDTSGTSGKVQETQYF TGTGCCAGCAGCGATACCTCCGGGACTAGCGGAAAGGTTCAAGAGACCCAGTACTTC
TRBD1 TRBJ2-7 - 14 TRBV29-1 CSALHRGRPYEQYF TGCAGCGCGTTACACAGGGGGCGACCCTACGAGCAGTACTTC
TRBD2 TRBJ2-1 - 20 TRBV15 CATSSPGRGLAGGYYNEQFF TGTGCCACCAGCAGTCCGGGACGTGGACTAGCGGGAGGGTATTACAATGAGCAGTTCTTC
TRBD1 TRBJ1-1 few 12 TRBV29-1 CSVEQGAPEAFF TGCAGCGTTGAGCAGGGGGCCCCTGAAGCTTTCTTT
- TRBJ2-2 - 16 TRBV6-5 CASSLAERINTGELFF TGTGCCAGCAGCTTAGCGGAGAGAATCAACACCGGGGAGCTGTTTTTT
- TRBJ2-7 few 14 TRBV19 CASSTRDNAYEQYF TGTGCCAGTAGTACCAGGGACAACGCCTACGAGCAGTACTTC
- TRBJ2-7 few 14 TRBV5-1 CASSPGLLENEQYF TGCGCCAGCAGTCCGGGACTGCTCGAGAACGAGCAGTACTTC
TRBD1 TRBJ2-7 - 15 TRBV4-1 CASSLTGPSSYEQYF TGCGCCAGCAGCTTGACAGGGCCATCCTCCTACGAGCAGTACTTC
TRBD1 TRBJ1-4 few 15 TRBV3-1 CASSQPGTGVRELFF TGTGCCAGCAGCCAACCCGGGACAGGAGTAAGGGAACTGTTTTTT
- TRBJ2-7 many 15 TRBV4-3 CASSQDRSSYGEQYF TGCGCCAGCAGCCAAGATCGGTCGAGTTACGGCGAGCAGTACTTC
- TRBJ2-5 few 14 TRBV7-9 CASSTNRVRETQYF TGTGCCAGCAGCACCAACAGGGTCCGAGAGACCCAGTACTTC
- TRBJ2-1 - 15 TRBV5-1 CASSWDGIGGNEQFF TGCGCCAGCAGCTGGGACGGCATTGGAGGGAATGAGCAGTTCTTC
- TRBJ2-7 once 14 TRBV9 CASSVDVGSYEQYF TGTGCCAGCAGCGTAGATGTGGGATCCTACGAGCAGTACTTC
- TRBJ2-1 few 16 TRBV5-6 CASSPTGVLSYNEQFF TGTGCCAGCAGCCCAACGGGGGTCCTCTCCTACAATGAGCAGTTCTTC
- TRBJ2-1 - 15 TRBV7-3 CASSDPRAGMSEQFF TGTGCCAGCAGCGACCCCCGGGCAGGGATGAGTGAGCAGTTCTTC
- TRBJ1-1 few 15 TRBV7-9 CASSLQAALNTEAFF TGTGCCAGCAGCTTACAGGCAGCGCTAAACACTGAAGCTTTCTTT
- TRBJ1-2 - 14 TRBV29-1 CSVEDRSPGEGYTF TGCAGCGTTGAAGATAGGAGCCCGGGTGAAGGCTACACCTTC
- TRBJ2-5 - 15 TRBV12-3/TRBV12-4 CASSLGVAVGETQYF TGTGCCAGCAGTTTAGGAGTAGCGGTGGGGGAGACCCAGTACTTC
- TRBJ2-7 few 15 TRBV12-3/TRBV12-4 CASSSNYHHPYEQYF TGTGCCAGCAGTTCTAACTACCATCATCCCTACGAGCAGTACTTC
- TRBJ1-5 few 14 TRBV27 CASSFKGARQPQHF TGTGCCAGCAGTTTTAAAGGGGCGAGGCAGCCCCAGCATTTT
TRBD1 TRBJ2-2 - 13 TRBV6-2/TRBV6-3 CATFTGGNGELFF TGTGCCACCTTTACAGGGGGCAACGGGGAGCTGTTTTTT
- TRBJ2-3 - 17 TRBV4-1 CASSQASSGLSTDTQYF TGCGCCAGCAGCCAAGCTTCCTCCGGATTGTCCACAGATACGCAGTATTTT
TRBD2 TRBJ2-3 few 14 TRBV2 CASSDLAALDTQYF TGTGCCAGCAGTGACCTAGCGGCTCTAGATACGCAGTATTTT